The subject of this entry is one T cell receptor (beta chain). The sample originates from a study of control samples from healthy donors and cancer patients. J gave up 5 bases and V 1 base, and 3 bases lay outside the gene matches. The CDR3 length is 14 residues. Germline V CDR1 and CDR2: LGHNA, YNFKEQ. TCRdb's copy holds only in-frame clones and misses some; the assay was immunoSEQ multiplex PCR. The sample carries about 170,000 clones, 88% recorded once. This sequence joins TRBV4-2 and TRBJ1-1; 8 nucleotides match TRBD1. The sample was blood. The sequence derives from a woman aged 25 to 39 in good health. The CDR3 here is CASSQGQGRTEAFF. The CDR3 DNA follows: TGTGCCAGCAGCCAAGGACAGGGGCGGACTGAAGCTTTCTTT.